The present T cell receptor (beta chain) was sequenced within a study of shared clonotypes between healthy human individuals. General observations from the study: For naive CD4 cells, approximately 4.8% of clonotypes were shared across a handful of donors. Few donors restricted represented genetic and exposure-history diversity.

The assay was run at deep level. Sorted-subset replicate PCRs used 150 to 200 ng of genomic DNA. This amount corresponded to 33,000 or so T cell genomes. Only in-frame clones appear in the TCRdb table, and some are missing; sequencing was by immunoSEQ multiplex PCR. The profile shows 1.5 million to 2.5 million clones, over 85% of them singletons. Naive CD8 isolation took CD45RO-negative cells positively selected for CCR7 and excluded terminally differentiated effector memory CD45RA+ cells. A remark on this clone: Its specificity is not known.

This CDR3 is built from 15 residues. Per germline, CDR1 MGHRA and CDR2 YSYEKL. Losses at the gene ends were 2 bases for V and 1 base for J; bases not matched to a gene: 5. This receptor was obtained from a man between 18 and 35 years old in good health. This chain links TRBV4-1 with TRBJ2-7; 7 positions agree with TRBD1. Material for sequencing was naive CD8+ T cells sorted from blood. The CDR3 coding sequence is TGCGCCAGCAGCCAACAGGGGGTGTCATCCTACGAGCAGTACTTC. It is translated as CASSQQGVSSYEQYF.